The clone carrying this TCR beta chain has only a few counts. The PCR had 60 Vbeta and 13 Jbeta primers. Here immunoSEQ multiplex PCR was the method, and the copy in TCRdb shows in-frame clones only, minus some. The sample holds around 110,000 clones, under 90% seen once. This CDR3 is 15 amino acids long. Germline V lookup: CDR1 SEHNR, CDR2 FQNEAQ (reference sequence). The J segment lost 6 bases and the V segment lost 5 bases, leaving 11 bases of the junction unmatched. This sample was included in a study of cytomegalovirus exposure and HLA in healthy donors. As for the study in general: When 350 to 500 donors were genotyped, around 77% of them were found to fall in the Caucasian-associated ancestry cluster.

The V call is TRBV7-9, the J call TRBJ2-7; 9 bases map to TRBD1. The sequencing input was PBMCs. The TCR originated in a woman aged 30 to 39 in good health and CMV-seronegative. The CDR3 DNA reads TGTGCCAGCAGCGAGATGCAGACAGGGGGTCGCGAGCAGTACTTC. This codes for CASSEMQTGGREQYF.